The 10 T cell receptor beta chains below all came from one sample that was sequenced in a study of cytomegalovirus exposure and HLA in healthy donors. The PCR made use of 60 Vbeta and 13 Jbeta primers. Libraries were prepared by immunoSEQ multiplex PCR; TCRdb keeps only in-frame clonotypes and omits some of them. The data show 150,000 or so clones, with approximately 81% seen just once and roughly 1.9% held by the top ten. Sequenced material: PBMCs. These receptor sequences come from a man between 18 and 29 years old in good health and CMV-seronegative.

This rearrangement joins TRBV7-2 to TRBJ2-4; 8 nucleotides match TRBD1. Germline CDR1 and CDR2: SGHTA and FQGNSA. The CDR3 is 13 amino acids. After removal of 5 bases from V and 6 bases from J, the junction contained 3 bases not matched to a gene. The CDR3: CASSPRGPNIQYF. The CDR3 coding sequence is TGTGCCAGCAGCCCCAGGGGGCCAAACATTCAGTACTTC.

V and J are TRBV10-1 and TRBJ2-7; no clear D. Germline V gene data show CDR1 as WNHNN and CDR2 as SYGVQD (reference sequence). CDR3 length: 12 residues. V lost 3 bases to trimming and J lost 3 bases, with 6 bases between them. Here the CDR3 DNA reads TGCGCCAGCAGTGACCTTATCTACGAGCAGTACTTC. This codes for CASSDLIYEQYF.

The chain employs TRBV29-1 and TRBJ2-7; D call uncertain. In germline, CDR1 is SQVTM, CDR2 ANQGSEA. V dropped 6 bases and J dropped 0 bases, with 6 bases sitting between them. The CDR3 contains 11 residues. The CDR3 protein is CSVESSYEQYF. For the CDR3, the DNA is TGCAGCGTGGAGAGCTCCTACGAGCAGTACTTC.

The rearrangement links TRBV7-9 to TRBJ1-1, with 9 bases matching TRBD1. Germline assignment: CDR1 SEHNR and CDR2 FQNEAQ (reference sequence). J lost 3 bases, V lost 1 base, and 3 bases had no gene match. The CDR3 runs to 15 residues. CDR3 nucleotides: TGTGCCAGCAGCTTAGGTCGGACAGGGGACACTGAAGCTTTCTTT. It specifies CASSLGRTGDTEAFF.

This chain joins TRBV7-9 and TRBJ1-1, with 12 bases aligning to TRBD1. The germline V gene encodes CDR1 SEHNR and CDR2 FQNEAQ (reference sequence). This CDR3 is built from 15 residues. Germline trimming cut 5 bases from V and 5 bases from J; bases unmatched to any gene: 6. The CDR3 loop reads CASSLGTGGWTEAFF. The CDR3 DNA reads as TGTGCCAGCAGCCTCGGGACAGGGGGCTGGACTGAAGCTTTCTTT.

The chain has TRBV6-5 and TRBJ2-1, with TRBD2 identical over 7 bases. Germline CDR1 MNHEY, CDR2 SVGAGI. The J segment lost 7 bases and the V segment lost 4 bases, leaving 13 bases of the junction unmatched. The CDR3 is 16 residues long. DNA of the CDR3: TGTGCCAGCAGTTCCCTCTGGGGGAGGGCCGGAAATGAGCAGTTCTTC. It is translated as CASSSLWGRAGNEQFF.

The rearrangement links TRBV2 to TRBJ1-1; perhaps TRBD1 as D (5 bases). The CDR3 has 14 amino acids. V shed 9 bases and J shed 3 bases, with 17 bases lying between them. The germline CDR1 and CDR2 sequences are SNHLY and FYNNEI. In DNA form, the CDR3 reads TGTGCCAGGGGACTCTCGGGGGTTGACACTGAAGCTTTCTTT. It yields the protein CARGLSGVDTEAFF.

The V and J genes are TRBV15 and TRBJ1-4; 10 bases fit TRBD1. This CDR3 is built from 15 residues. The V and J ends lost 3 bases and 7 bases, in that order; junction bases with no gene match: 5. Germline V CDR1 and CDR2: LNHNV, YYDKDF (reference sequence). CDR3 sequence reads: CATSRTGTGAEKLFF. CDR3 coding DNA: TGTGCCACCAGCAGGACCGGGACAGGGGCTGAAAAACTGTTTTTT.

This clone was detected only once. The rearrangement joins TRBV2 to TRBJ2-5; D perhaps matches TRBD2 (6 bases). The CDR3 extends over 15 amino acids. The V gene lost 3 bases and the J gene lost 2 bases, with 13 bases spanning the gap. Germline V gene lookup returns CDR1 SNHLY and CDR2 FYNNEI. The CDR3 is CASSEMGGGQETQYF. In nucleotides, the CDR3 is TGTGCCAGCAGTGAGATGGGTGGAGGGCAAGAGACCCAGTACTTC.

This clone came up once. The rearrangement links TRBV5-1 to TRBJ2-3; the match to TRBD1 covers 8 bases. The CDR3 length is 16 residues. Looked up from germline, CDR1 is SGHRS and CDR2 is YFSETQ. V dropped 1 base and J dropped 7; count of bases not matched to a gene: 11. The chain's CDR3 is CASSLFEAGGVNTQYF. CDR3 DNA: TGCGCCAGCAGCTTGTTCGAGGCAGGGGGCGTTAATACGCAGTATTTT.